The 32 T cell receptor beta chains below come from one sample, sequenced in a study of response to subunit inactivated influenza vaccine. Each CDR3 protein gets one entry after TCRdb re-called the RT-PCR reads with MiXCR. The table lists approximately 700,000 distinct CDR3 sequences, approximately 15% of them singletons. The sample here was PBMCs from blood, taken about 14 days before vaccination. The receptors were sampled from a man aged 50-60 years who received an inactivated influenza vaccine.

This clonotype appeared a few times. The CDR3 protein is CASSLEPRGEGVNTEAFF. The CDR3 nucleotides are TGTGCCAGCAGCTTAGAGCCCCGGGGGGAAGGGGTGAACACTGAAGCTTTCTTT. The chain links TRBV11-2 to TRBJ1-1; D possibly corresponds to TRBD1 (5 bases). This CDR3 is built from 18 residues. Trimming left V 0 bases short and J 0 bases short, with 17 bases between. The germline V gene has CDR1 SGHAT and CDR2 FQNNGV.

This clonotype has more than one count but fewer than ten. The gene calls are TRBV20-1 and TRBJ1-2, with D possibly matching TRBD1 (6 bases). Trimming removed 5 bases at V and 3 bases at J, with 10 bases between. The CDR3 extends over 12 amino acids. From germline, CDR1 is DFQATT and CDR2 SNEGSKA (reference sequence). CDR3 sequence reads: CSAPRGYYGYTF. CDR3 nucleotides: TGCAGTGCTCCCAGGGGATACTATGGCTACACCTTC.

The DNA for the CDR3 is TGCAGTGCTAGAGGTCCCAGGTCTGACTATGGCTACACCTTC. Translating it yields CSARGPRSDYGYTF. This rearrangement joins TRBV20-1 to TRBJ1-2, with D hard to call. CDR1 is DFQATT, CDR2 SNEGSKA, per germline (reference sequence). The CDR3 has 14 residues. Trimming stripped 1 base from V and 3 bases from J, with 12 bases between.

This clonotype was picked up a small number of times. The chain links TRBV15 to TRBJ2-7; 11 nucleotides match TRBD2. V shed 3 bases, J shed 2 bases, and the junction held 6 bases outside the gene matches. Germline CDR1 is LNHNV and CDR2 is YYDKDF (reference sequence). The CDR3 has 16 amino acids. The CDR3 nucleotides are TGTGCCACCAGCAGCGAATTAGCGGGGGGGCCCTACGAGCAGTACTTC. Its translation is CATSSELAGGPYEQYF. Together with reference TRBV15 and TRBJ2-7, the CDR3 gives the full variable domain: DAMVIQNPRYQVTQFGKPVTLSCSQTLNHNVMYWYQQKSSQAPKLLFHYYDKDFNNEADTPDNFQSRRPNTSFCFLDIRSPGLGDTAMYLCATSSELAGGPYEQYFGPGTRLTVT.

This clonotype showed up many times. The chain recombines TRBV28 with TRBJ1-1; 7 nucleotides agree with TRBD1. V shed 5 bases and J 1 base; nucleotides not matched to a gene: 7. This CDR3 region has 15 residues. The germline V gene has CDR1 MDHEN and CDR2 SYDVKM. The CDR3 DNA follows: TGTGCCAGCAGTCGCATAGGGGGCCAGAACACTGAAGCTTTCTTT. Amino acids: CASSRIGGQNTEAFF.

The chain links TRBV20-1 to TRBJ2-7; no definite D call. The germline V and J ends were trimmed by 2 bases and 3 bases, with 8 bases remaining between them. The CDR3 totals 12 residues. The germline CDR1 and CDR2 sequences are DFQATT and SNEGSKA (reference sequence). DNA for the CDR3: TGCAGTGCTAGATTGTCGGTCTACGAGCAGTACTTC. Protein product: CSARLSVYEQYF.

The CDR3 DNA reads as TGCAGTGCTAGGGGGCTCCGGCCCGGGGAGCTGTTTTTT. Translating gives CSARGLRPGELFF. The chain couples TRBV20-1 to TRBJ2-2; tentative D call: TRBD1 (5 bases). This CDR3 contains 13 residues. Germline CDR1 DFQATT, CDR2 SNEGSKA (reference sequence). Trimming cost V 3 bases and J 6 bases, with 11 bases left between them.

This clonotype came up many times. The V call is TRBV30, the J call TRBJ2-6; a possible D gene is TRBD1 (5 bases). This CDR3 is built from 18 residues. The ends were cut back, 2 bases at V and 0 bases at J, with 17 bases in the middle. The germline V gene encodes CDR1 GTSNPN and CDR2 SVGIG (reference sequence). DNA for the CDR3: TGTGCCTGGAGTACCCTCTACAGGACGACCTCTGGGGCCAACGTCCTGACTTTC. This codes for CAWSTLYRTTSGANVLTF.

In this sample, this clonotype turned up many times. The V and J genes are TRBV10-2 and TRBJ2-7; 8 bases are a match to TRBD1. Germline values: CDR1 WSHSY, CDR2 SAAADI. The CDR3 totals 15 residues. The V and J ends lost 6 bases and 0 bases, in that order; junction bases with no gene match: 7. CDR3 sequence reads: CASSVDRDSSYEQYF. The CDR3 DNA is TGCGCCAGCAGCGTGGACAGGGACAGCTCCTACGAGCAGTACTTC.

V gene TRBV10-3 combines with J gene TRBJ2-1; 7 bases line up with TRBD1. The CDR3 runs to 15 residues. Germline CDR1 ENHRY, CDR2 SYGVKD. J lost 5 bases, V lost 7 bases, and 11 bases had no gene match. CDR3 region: CAIKNRDRFNNEQFF. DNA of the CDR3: TGTGCCATCAAGAACCGGGACAGATTTAACAATGAGCAGTTCTTC.

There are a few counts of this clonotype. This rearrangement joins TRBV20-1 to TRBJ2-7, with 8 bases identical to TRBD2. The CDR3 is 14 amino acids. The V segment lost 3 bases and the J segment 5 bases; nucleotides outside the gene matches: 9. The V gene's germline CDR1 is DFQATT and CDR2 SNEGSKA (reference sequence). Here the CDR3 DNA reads TGCAGTGCTAGTCAAGCGGGAGTTCGTCACGAGCAGTACTTC. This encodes CSASQAGVRHEQYF.

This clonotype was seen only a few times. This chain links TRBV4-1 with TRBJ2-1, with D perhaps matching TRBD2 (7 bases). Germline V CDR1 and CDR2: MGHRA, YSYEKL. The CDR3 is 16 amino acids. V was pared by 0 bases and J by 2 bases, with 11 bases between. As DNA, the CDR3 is TGCGCCAGCAGCCAAGATCTGCGGGGGCCCTACAATGAGCAGTTCTTC. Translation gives CASSQDLRGPYNEQFF.

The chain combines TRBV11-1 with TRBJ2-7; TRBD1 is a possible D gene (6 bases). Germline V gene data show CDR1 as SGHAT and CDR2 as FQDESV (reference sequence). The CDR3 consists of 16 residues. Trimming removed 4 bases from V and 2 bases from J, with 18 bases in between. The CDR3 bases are TGTGCCAGCAGCTCCTCCATGGGGGCCCTAACCTACGAGCAGTACTTC. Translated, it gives CASSSSMGALTYEQYF.

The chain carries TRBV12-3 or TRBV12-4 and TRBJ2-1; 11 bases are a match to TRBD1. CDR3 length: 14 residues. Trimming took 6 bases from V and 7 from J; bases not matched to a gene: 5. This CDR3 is CASRMDRGRNEQFF. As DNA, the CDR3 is TGTGCCAGCAGGATGGACAGGGGGCGGAATGAGCAGTTCTTC.

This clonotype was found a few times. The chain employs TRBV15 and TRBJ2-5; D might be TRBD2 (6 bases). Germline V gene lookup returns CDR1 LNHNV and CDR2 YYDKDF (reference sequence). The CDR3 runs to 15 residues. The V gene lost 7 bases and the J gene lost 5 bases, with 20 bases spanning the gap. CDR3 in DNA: TGTGCCACCACCGAGGCCGGGAGCTATAGGGAGACCCAGTACTTC. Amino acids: CATTEAGSYRETQYF.

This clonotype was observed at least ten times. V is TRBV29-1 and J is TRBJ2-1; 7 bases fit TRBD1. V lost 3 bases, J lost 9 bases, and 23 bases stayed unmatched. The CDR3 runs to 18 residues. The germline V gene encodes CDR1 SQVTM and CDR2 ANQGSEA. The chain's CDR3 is CSVDGVFRHPQGESEQFF. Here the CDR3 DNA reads TGCAGCGTTGACGGGGTTTTCCGGCATCCTCAGGGGGAGAGTGAGCAGTTCTTC.

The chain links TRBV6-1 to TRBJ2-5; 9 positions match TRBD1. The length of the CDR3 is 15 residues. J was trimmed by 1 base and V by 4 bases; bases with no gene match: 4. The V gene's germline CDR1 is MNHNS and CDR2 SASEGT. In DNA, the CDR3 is TGTGCCAGCAGTGGCCGGGACAGGGTCCAAGAGACCCAGTACTTC. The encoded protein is CASSGRDRVQETQYF.

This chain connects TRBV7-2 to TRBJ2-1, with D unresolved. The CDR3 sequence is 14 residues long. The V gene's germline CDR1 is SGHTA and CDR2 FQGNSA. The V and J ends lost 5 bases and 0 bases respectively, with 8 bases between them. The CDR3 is CASSQQSSYNEQFF. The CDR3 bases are TGTGCCAGCAGCCAGCAGAGCTCCTACAATGAGCAGTTCTTC.

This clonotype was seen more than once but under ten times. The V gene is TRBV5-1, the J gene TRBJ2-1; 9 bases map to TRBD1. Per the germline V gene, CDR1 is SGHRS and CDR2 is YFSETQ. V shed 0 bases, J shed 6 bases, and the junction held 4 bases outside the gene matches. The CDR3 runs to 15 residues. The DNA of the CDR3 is TGCGCCAGCAGCTTGGCGGGACAGGGTATCAATGAGCAGTTCTTC. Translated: CASSLAGQGINEQFF.

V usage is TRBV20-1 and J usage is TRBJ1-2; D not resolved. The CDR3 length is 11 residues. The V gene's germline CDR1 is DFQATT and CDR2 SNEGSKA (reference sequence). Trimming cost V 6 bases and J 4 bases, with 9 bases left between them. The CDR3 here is CSAIQIYGYTF. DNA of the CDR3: TGCAGTGCCATACAAATCTATGGCTACACCTTC.

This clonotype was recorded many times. The CDR3 protein is CASSGGGLSTDTQYF. In DNA form, the CDR3 reads TGCGCCAGCAGTGGGGGGGGACTCAGCACAGATACGCAGTATTTT. The rearrangement joins TRBV5-1 to TRBJ2-3, with 7 bases lining up with TRBD2. Germline assignment: CDR1 SGHRS and CDR2 YFSETQ. The CDR3 is 15 amino acids. V gave up 5 bases and J gave up 0 bases; unmatched junction bases: 6.

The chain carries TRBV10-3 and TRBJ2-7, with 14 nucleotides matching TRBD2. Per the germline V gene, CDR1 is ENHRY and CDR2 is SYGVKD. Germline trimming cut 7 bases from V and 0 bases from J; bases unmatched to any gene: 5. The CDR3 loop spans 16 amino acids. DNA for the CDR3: TGTGCCATCACCCCCGGGACTAGCGGGGGCTCCTACGAGCAGTACTTC. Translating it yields CAITPGTSGGSYEQYF.

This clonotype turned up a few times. This CDR3 reads CSATGQGTYEQYF. CDR3 nucleotides: TGCAGCGCAACGGGACAGGGGACCTACGAGCAGTACTTC. The chain uses TRBV29-1 and TRBJ2-7; 10 nucleotides agree with TRBD1. The V segment lost 7 bases and the J segment 2 bases; nucleotides outside the gene matches: 5. There are 13 residues in the CDR3. Germline CDR1 SQVTM, CDR2 ANQGSEA.

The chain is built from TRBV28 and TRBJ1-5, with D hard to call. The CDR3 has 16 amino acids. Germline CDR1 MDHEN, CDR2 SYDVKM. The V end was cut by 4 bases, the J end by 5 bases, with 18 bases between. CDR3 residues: CASSSISNIGYQPQHF. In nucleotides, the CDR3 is TGTGCCAGCAGTTCTATCTCCAATATCGGCTATCAGCCCCAGCATTTT.

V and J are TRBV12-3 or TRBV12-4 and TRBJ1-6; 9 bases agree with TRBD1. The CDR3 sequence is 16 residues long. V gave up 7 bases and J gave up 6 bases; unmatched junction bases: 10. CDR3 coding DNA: TGTGCCAGCAAATGGGGGACAGGGTTAAGTAATTCACCCCTCCACTTT. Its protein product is CASKWGTGLSNSPLHF.

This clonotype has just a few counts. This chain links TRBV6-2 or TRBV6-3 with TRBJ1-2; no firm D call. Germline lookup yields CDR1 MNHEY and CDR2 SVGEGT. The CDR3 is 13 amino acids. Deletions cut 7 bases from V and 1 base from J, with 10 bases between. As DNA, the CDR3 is TGTGCCAGCACCAAAGGGTTTAACTATGGCTACACCTTC. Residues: CASTKGFNYGYTF.

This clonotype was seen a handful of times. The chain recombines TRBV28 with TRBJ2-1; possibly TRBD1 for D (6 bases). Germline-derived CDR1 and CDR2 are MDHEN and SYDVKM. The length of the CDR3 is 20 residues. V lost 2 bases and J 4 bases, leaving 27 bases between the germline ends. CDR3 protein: CASSLPGQIGGSRGYNEQFF. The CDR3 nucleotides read TGTGCCAGCAGTTTACCAGGACAGATAGGGGGATCACGGGGTTACAATGAGCAGTTCTTC.

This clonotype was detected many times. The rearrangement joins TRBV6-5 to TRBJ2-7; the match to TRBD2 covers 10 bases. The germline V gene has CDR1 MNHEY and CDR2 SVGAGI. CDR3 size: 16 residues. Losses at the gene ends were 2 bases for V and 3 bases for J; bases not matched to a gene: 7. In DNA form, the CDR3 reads TGTGCCAGCAGTTACAACCCTGCTAGCGGGAGCTACGAGCAGTACTTC. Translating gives CASSYNPASGSYEQYF.

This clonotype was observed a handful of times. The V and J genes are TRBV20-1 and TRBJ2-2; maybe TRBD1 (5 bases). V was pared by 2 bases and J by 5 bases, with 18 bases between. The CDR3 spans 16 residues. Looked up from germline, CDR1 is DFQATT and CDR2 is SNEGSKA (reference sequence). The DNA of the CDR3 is TGCAGTGCTAGACCACCCCTCGGCCGGACAACCGGGGAGCTGTTTTTT. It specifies CSARPPLGRTTGELFF.

The CDR3 loop is CASSQDPGVLDTQYF. The CDR3, as DNA: TGCGCCAGCAGCCAAGATCCAGGAGTACTGGATACGCAGTATTTT. The chain uses TRBV4-1 and TRBJ2-3; D remains ambiguous. V lost 0 bases, J lost 6 bases, and 13 bases lay in between. Germline assignment: CDR1 MGHRA and CDR2 YSYEKL. The CDR3 consists of 15 residues.

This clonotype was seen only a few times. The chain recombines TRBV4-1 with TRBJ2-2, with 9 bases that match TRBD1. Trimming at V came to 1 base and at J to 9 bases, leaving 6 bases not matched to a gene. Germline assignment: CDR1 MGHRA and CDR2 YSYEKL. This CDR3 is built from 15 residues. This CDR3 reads CASSQGRQGGRELFF. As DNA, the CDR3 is TGCGCCAGCAGCCAAGGCCGACAGGGGGGGCGGGAGCTGTTTTTT.

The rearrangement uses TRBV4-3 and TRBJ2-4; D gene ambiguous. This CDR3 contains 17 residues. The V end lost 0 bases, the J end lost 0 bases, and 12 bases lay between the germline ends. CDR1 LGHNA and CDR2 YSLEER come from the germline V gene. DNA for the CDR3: TGCGCCAGCAGCCAAGATTTAGACCCCCTAGCCAAAAACATTCAGTACTTC. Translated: CASSQDLDPLAKNIQYF.